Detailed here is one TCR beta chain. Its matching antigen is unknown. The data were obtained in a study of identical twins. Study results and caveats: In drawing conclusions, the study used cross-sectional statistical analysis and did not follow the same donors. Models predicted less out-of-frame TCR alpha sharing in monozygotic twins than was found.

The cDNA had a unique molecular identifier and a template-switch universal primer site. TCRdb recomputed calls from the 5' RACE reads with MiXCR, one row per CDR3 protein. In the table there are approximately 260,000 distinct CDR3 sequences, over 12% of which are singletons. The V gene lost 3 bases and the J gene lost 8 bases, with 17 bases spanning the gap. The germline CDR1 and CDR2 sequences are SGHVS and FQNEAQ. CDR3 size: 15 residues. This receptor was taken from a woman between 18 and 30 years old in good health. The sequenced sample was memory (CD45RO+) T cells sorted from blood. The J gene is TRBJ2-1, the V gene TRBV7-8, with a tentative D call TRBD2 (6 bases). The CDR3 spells CASSFRAGWDDEQFF. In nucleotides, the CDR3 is TGTGCCAGCAGCTTCCGGGCGGGATGGGATGATGAGCAGTTCTTC.